These 27 T cell receptor beta chains were all obtained from the same sample, sequenced in a study of T cells in Graves' hyperthyroidism and ophthalmopathy. RNA transcripts served as the template for amplifying TCR beta CDR3 regions. First-round RT-PCR with HTBI primers amplified the TCR CDR3 region. TCRdb reanalysed the multiplex PCR reads using MiXCR and keeps one entry per CDR3 protein. The sample records approximately 600,000 distinct CDR3 sequences, roughly 14% being singletons. Sequences were obtained from blood. The origin of the receptors is a woman between 35 and 50 years old with Graves' ophthalmopathy.

This clonotype came up many times. The chain has TRBV20-1 and TRBJ1-1, with unresolved D. The germline V gene encodes CDR1 DFQATT and CDR2 SNEGSKA (reference sequence). CDR3 length: 13 amino acids. Trimming took 3 bases from V and 4 from J, leaving 12 bases between them. The chain's CDR3 is CSASSEWGTEAFF. In DNA, the CDR3 is TGCAGTGCTAGTTCTGAATGGGGCACTGAAGCTTTCTTT.

This clonotype was picked up many times. V usage is TRBV20-1 and J usage is TRBJ1-5; D call uncertain. V was pared by 4 bases and J by 2 bases, with 15 bases between. Germline V CDR1 and CDR2: DFQATT, SNEGSKA (reference sequence). CDR3 length equals 15 residues. CDR3: CSAMKGGGGNQPQHF. In DNA form, the CDR3 reads TGCAGTGCTATGAAAGGTGGTGGGGGCAATCAGCCCCAGCATTTT.

At least ten counts were recorded for this clonotype. This chain uses TRBV28 with TRBJ2-5; D unresolved. The germline V gene encodes CDR1 MDHEN and CDR2 SYDVKM. The CDR3 contains 13 residues. Trimming removed 3 bases from V and 7 bases from J, with 12 bases in between. The CDR3 sequence is CASSLLFSGTQYF. CDR3 DNA: TGTGCCAGCAGTTTGTTATTTTCCGGGACCCAGTACTTC.

The sample holds many counts of this clonotype. The CDR3 DNA follows: TGCGCCAGCAGCTTGGCCGGGGTAGGGCCCTACGAGCAGTACTTC. Its protein product is CASSLAGVGPYEQYF. V and J are TRBV5-1 and TRBJ2-7; TRBD2 might be the D (5 bases). V dropped 0 bases and J dropped 2 bases, with 12 bases sitting between them. The CDR3 is 15 residues long. The germline V gene has CDR1 SGHRS and CDR2 YFSETQ. Combining the CDR3 with reference TRBV5-1 and TRBJ2-7 gives the whole variable domain KAGVTQTPRYLIKTRGQQVTLSCSPISGHRSVSWYQQTPGQGLQFLFEYFSETQRNKGNFPGRFSGRQFSNSRSEMNVSTLELGDSALYLCASSLAGVGPYEQYFGPGTRLTVT.

The genes are TRBV13 and TRBJ2-7; 13 bases match TRBD2. This CDR3 is 17 amino acids long. Looked up from germline, CDR1 is PRHDT and CDR2 is FYEKMQ (reference sequence). Trimming at V came to 0 bases and at J to 6 bases, leaving 8 bases not matched to a gene. The CDR3 sequence is CASSLGSGGLAGSEQYF. DNA of the CDR3: TGTGCCAGCAGCTTAGGGTCCGGGGGACTAGCGGGGTCCGAGCAGTACTTC. The full variable domain, in which reference TRBV13 and TRBJ2-7 provide the parts outside the CDR3, is AAGVIQSPRHLIKEKRETATLKCYPIPRHDTVYWYQQGPGQDPQFLISFYEKMQSDKGSIPDRFSAQQFSDYHSELNMSSLELGDSALYFCASSLGSGGLAGSEQYFGPGTRLTVT.

This clonotype was seen many times. V usage is TRBV25-1 and J usage is TRBJ2-7; tentatively, D is TRBD1 or TRBD2 (5 bases each). This CDR3 spans 15 amino acids. The V and J ends lost 0 bases and 6 bases respectively, with 15 bases between them. CDR1 MGHDK and CDR2 SYGVNS come from the germline V gene. The DNA of the CDR3 is TGTGCCAGCAGTGAATACGGGACGGGGAGCGGCGAGCAGTACTTC. Its translation is CASSEYGTGSGEQYF.

The V call is TRBV12-3 or TRBV12-4, the J call TRBJ1-1, with a tentative D call TRBD1 (5 bases). V was clipped by 2 bases and J by 12 bases, with 16 bases between them. CDR3 size: 13 residues. The DNA of the CDR3 is TGTGCCAGCAGTTTAAGGGGTGATGGGGAAACTTTCTTT. Its translation: CASSLRGDGETFF.

This clonotype was observed a few times. The chain recombines TRBV6-4 with TRBJ2-7, with 12 positions matching TRBD2. Unmatched junction bases numbered 12, after V lost 6 bases and J lost 0 bases. Germline CDR1 MRHNA, CDR2 SNTAGT. There are 18 residues in the CDR3. CDR3 loop: CASRDGLAGIRSSYEQYF. DNA for the CDR3: TGTGCCAGCAGGGACGGACTAGCGGGAATAAGGAGCTCCTACGAGCAGTACTTC.

This clonotype appeared many times. The chain uses TRBV6-2 or TRBV6-3 and TRBJ2-7; D is perhaps TRBD2 (6 bases). The V end lost 2 bases, the J end lost 6 bases, and 11 bases lay between the germline ends. The CDR3 runs to 13 residues. Germline CDR1 and CDR2: MNHEY and SVGEGT. The CDR3 sequence: CASSYGGAGEQYF. DNA for the CDR3: TGTGCCAGCAGTTACGGCGGGGCGGGCGAGCAGTACTTC.

In its sample, this clonotype was seen a few times. This sequence joins TRBV28 and TRBJ2-2, with 12 bases that match TRBD2. There are 19 residues in the CDR3. V dropped 6 bases and J dropped 0; count of bases not matched to a gene: 11. CDR1 and CDR2 from the germline V gene are MDHEN and SYDVKM. CDR3 DNA: TGTGCCAGCAGCCGGTGGACTAGCGGGATCAGCGCGAACACCGGGGAGCTGTTTTTT. Translation: CASSRWTSGISANTGELFF.

This clonotype was seen repeatedly, ten times or more. The rearrangement links TRBV20-1 to TRBJ2-7; no reliable D call. V was trimmed by 4 bases and J by 0 bases, leaving 7 bases between them. This CDR3 comprises 12 residues. Germline-derived CDR1 and CDR2 are DFQATT and SNEGSKA (reference sequence). The CDR3 spells CSATESSYEQYF. The CDR3 bases are TGCAGTGCTACAGAGAGCTCCTACGAGCAGTACTTC.

This clonotype showed up just a few times. At one of its ends the junction is not consistent with the germline gene, which may arise from a read error. The CDR3 region has the DNA TGTGCCAGCAGCCAGGCGATAACTGAAGCTTCCTTT. It codes for CASSQAITEASF. The genes are TRBV16 and TRBJ1-1, with D unclear. The CDR3 covers 12 residues. The V gene's germline CDR1 is KGHSY and CDR2 FQNENV.

As to this clonotype: A much larger clone lies one base from this, so it may be a read error. J is TRBJ2-3 and V is TRBV6-1; D not resolved. The ends were cut back, 6 bases at V and 4 bases at J, with 11 bases in the middle. The CDR3 has 13 amino acids. Germline loops: CDR1 MNHNS, CDR2 SASEGT. The CDR3 DNA is TGTGCCAGCAGCACCTATTCCGCAGATACGCAGTATTTT. Protein: CASSTYSADTQYF.

This clonotype was seen many times. The genes are TRBV7-2 and TRBJ1-5, with D unclear. The CDR3 loop spans 12 amino acids. The V gene's germline CDR1 is SGHTA and CDR2 FQGNSA. Deletions cut 3 bases from V and 7 bases from J, with 7 bases between. The CDR3 DNA reads as TGTGCCAGCAGCTTCCAAGGGCAGCCCCAGCATTTT. It yields the protein CASSFQGQPQHF. Filled out from reference TRBV7-2 and TRBJ1-5, the complete variable domain reads GAGVSQSPSNKVTEKGKDVELRCDPISGHTALYWYRQSLGQGLEFLIYFQGNSAPDKSGLPSDRFSAERTGGSVSTLTIQRTQQEDSAVYLCASSFQGQPQHFGDGTRLSIL.

This clonotype was observed many times. The V call is TRBV5-1, the J call TRBJ2-7, with D hard to call. Germline V gives CDR1 SGHRS, CDR2 YFSETQ. V dropped 3 bases and J dropped 2 bases, with 9 bases sitting between them. The CDR3 is made up of 13 amino acids. The DNA of the CDR3 is TGCGCCAGCAGCTCCCTCACCCCCTACGAGCAGTACTTC. Translated: CASSSLTPYEQYF.

This clonotype was observed at least ten times. The chain combines TRBV12-3 or TRBV12-4 with TRBJ2-7, with TRBD1 matching over 7 bases. This CDR3 is 14 amino acids long. Germline trimming cut 2 bases from V and 3 bases from J; bases unmatched to any gene: 4. DNA for the CDR3: TGTGCCAGCAGTTTATGGGACAGCGACTACGAGCAGTACTTC. Amino acids: CASSLWDSDYEQYF.

Worth noting for this clonotype: The junction departs from germline at one end; a sequencing error may be responsible. The CDR3 loop is CANSYSNSPLDEQYF. In DNA form, the CDR3 reads TGTGCCAACAGTTACTCTAACAGTCCTTTGGACGAGCAGTACTTC. The J gene is TRBJ2-7, the V gene TRBV6-5, with D hard to call. Germline-derived CDR1 and CDR2 are MNHEY and SVGAGI. The CDR3 length is 15 residues.

This clonotype appeared many times. An end of the junction differs from the germline gene, which may be a read error. This sequence joins TRBV12-3 or TRBV12-4 and TRBJ1-1; the match to TRBD1 covers 7 bases. The CDR3 is 13 amino acids. CDR3 coding DNA: TGTGCCTGCAGACAGGGAGGGAACACTGAAGCTTTCTTT. Protein: CACRQGGNTEAFF.

This clonotype came up many times. This sequence joins TRBV19 and TRBJ2-5; 9 nucleotides align to TRBD1. Germline loops: CDR1 LNHDA, CDR2 SQIVND (reference sequence). The V segment lost 4 bases and the J segment 5 bases; nucleotides outside the gene matches: 11. CDR3 length: 16 amino acids. The CDR3 bases are TGTGCCAGTAGTACCGGGACAGGGCCGCTCGGCGAGACCCAGTACTTC. This codes for CASSTGTGPLGETQYF.

The chain recombines TRBV25-1 with TRBJ1-6, with D uncertain. Germline values: CDR1 MGHDK, CDR2 SYGVNS. The ends were cut back, 3 bases at V and 7 bases at J, with 7 bases in the middle. CDR3 length: 13 residues. The CDR3, as DNA: TGTGCCAGCAGTGACCAGCTAAATTCACCCCTCCACTTT. It specifies CASSDQLNSPLHF.

The sample holds many counts of this clonotype. J is TRBJ2-5 and V is TRBV19; TRBD2 is a possible D gene (6 bases). CDR3 length: 14 amino acids. CDR1 is LNHDA, CDR2 SQIVND, per germline (reference sequence). Trimming pared 7 bases from V and 1 base from J, leaving 13 bases between. The CDR3, as DNA: TGTGCCAGTATGCCTTCCGGGAGCCAAGAGACCCAGTACTTC. Residues: CASMPSGSQETQYF.

A remark on this clonotype: A much larger clone lies one base from this, so it may be a read error. The rearrangement uses TRBV7-6 and TRBJ2-5; D uncertain. CDR1 SGHVS and CDR2 FNYEAQ come from the germline V gene. The CDR3 length is 16 residues. The V gene lost 7 bases and the J gene lost 0 bases, with 18 bases spanning the gap. CDR3 protein: CASTGRFVVHQETQYF. CDR3 sequence (DNA): TGTGCCAGCACCGGGCGTTTTGTGGTCCACCAAGAGACCCAGTACTTC.

This clonotype has ten or more counts. The J gene is TRBJ2-7, the V gene TRBV28, with 9 bases identical to TRBD2. CDR3 length: 15 residues. V gave up 7 bases and J gave up 1 base; unmatched junction bases: 8. Looked up from germline, CDR1 is MDHEN and CDR2 is SYDVKM. CDR3 DNA sequence: TGTGCCAGCAAAACAGCGGGAGGACTATCCTACGAGCAGTACTTC. Amino acids: CASKTAGGLSYEQYF. The full variable domain, rest sourced from reference TRBV28 and TRBJ2-7, is DVKVTQSSRYLVKRTGEKVFLECVQDMDHENMFWYRQDPGLGLRLIYFSYDVKMKEKGDIPEGYSVSREKKERFSLILESASTNQTSMYLCASKTAGGLSYEQYFGPGTRLTVT.

This clonotype was seen many times. The V and J genes are TRBV6-1 and TRBJ2-3, with D possibly being TRBD1 or TRBD2 (5 bases each). In germline, CDR1 is MNHNS, CDR2 SASEGT. The CDR3 length is 13 residues. The V end was cut by 0 bases, the J end by 6 bases, with 7 bases between. Here the CDR3 reads CASSEARDDTQYF. The CDR3 region has the DNA TGTGCCAGCAGTGAAGCTCGGGACGATACGCAGTATTTT.

This clonotype occurred a few times. The CDR3 sequence: CSVAVATLKPIYEQYV. The CDR3, as DNA: TGCAGCGTTGCCGTGGCTACCCTCAAACCTATCTACGAGCAGTACGTC. V is TRBV29-1 and J is TRBJ2-7; D is undetermined. The CDR3 loop spans 16 amino acids. V gave up 4 bases and J gave up 3 bases, with 22 bases separating them. Per the germline V gene, CDR1 is SQVTM and CDR2 is ANQGSEA.

This clonotype was detected ten times or more. The V call is TRBV6-2 or TRBV6-3, the J call TRBJ2-5; D might be TRBD2 (6 bases). This CDR3 has 16 residues. Trimming pared 2 bases from V and 2 bases from J, leaving 15 bases between. Germline CDR1 reads MNHEY; CDR2 reads SVGEGT. The CDR3 here is CASSYATGTSQETQYF. CDR3 coding DNA: TGTGCCAGCAGTTACGCAACCGGGACTTCGCAAGAGACCCAGTACTTC.

The rearrangement joins TRBV29-1 to TRBJ1-1, with a weak D call TRBD1 (5 bases). The CDR3 has 13 residues. The germline V and J ends were trimmed by 1 base and 5 bases, with 11 bases remaining between them. Germline V CDR1 and CDR2: SQVTM, ANQGSEA. DNA of the CDR3: TGCAGCGTTGAAGTTCCGGGGGGGACTGAAGCTTTCTTT. It codes for CSVEVPGGTEAFF.